The 10 T cell receptor beta chains below come from one sample, sequenced in a study of CD8 T cells in Susac syndrome. After extraction with the RNeasy kit, roughly 0.45 to 1 ug of the RNA was reverse transcribed using random hexamers. TCRdb reanalysed the immunoSEQ multiplex PCR reads using MiXCR and keeps one entry per CDR3 protein. The sample lists over 100,000 distinct CDR3 sequences; about 90% were seen once. The specimen sequenced was CD4+ T cells from PBMCs. Receptors originate from a human donor in good health.

V usage is TRBV11-2 and J usage is TRBJ1-1; a possible D gene is TRBD1 (5 bases). Germline V gene sequence: CDR1 SGHAT, CDR2 FQNNGV. The CDR3 sequence is 16 residues long. V was trimmed by 3 bases and J by 0 bases, leaving 14 bases between them. In nucleotides, the CDR3 is TGTGCCAGCAGCTTCTGGGGCAGGGCTATGAACACTGAAGCTTTCTTT. As protein: CASSFWGRAMNTEAFF.

The chain links TRBV20-1 to TRBJ1-2; D unclear. Germline V gives CDR1 DFQATT, CDR2 SNEGSKA (reference sequence). Trimming stripped 3 bases from V and 3 bases from J, with 11 bases between. The CDR3 extends over 13 amino acids. CDR3 DNA: TGCAGTGCTAGCGGGCTTCTAGACTATGGCTACACCTTC. It yields the protein CSASGLLDYGYTF.

The chain combines TRBV29-1 with TRBJ2-7; D is undetermined. The V end was cut by 4 bases, the J end by 0 bases, with 7 bases between. This CDR3 region has 12 residues. The germline gives CDR1 SQVTM, CDR2 ANQGSEA. The DNA of the CDR3 is TGCAGCGTTGGTGTGAACTCCTACGAGCAGTACTTC. Translated, it gives CSVGVNSYEQYF.

This sequence joins TRBV2 and TRBJ1-6; possible D gene TRBD1, 5 bases. V was cut by 7 bases and J by 8 bases, with 12 bases left in between. The CDR3 extends over 13 amino acids. Germline lookup yields CDR1 SNHLY and CDR2 FYNNEI. The CDR3 reads CASKGTTDSPLHF. In DNA form, the CDR3 reads TGTGCCAGCAAGGGGACTACAGATTCACCCCTCCACTTT.

This chain joins TRBV29-1 and TRBJ2-1, with 7 nucleotides matching TRBD2. V shed 5 bases, J shed 7 bases, and the junction held 5 bases outside the gene matches. CDR3 size: 12 residues. Germline CDR1 is SQVTM and CDR2 is ANQGSEA. The CDR3 reads CSVSPGGNEQFF. The CDR3 bases are TGCAGCGTTTCTCCCGGGGGGAATGAGCAGTTCTTC.

A few counts support this clonotype. The rearrangement joins TRBV6-2 or TRBV6-3 to TRBJ2-3, with a weak D call TRBD2 (5 bases). From germline, CDR1 is MNHEY and CDR2 SVGEGT. V was pared by 2 bases and J by 2 bases, with 14 bases between. There are 16 residues in the CDR3. CDR3 sequence: CASSYEASRVTDTQYF. The CDR3 nucleotides read TGTGCCAGCAGTTACGAGGCTAGCCGGGTCACAGATACGCAGTATTTT.

The chain couples TRBV6-5 to TRBJ2-4; D may be TRBD2 (6 bases). The CDR3 is 16 residues long. CDR1 is MNHEY and CDR2 is SVGAGI in the germline V gene. With 4 bases removed from V and 7 bases from J, the gap between germline ends came to 20 bases. The CDR3 spells CASSLGLFSNGNIQYF. As DNA, the CDR3 is TGTGCCAGCAGTTTAGGACTATTCTCGAACGGGAACATTCAGTACTTC.

The V and J genes are TRBV9 and TRBJ2-1; 10 nucleotides align to TRBD1. J was trimmed by 5 bases and V by 3 bases; bases with no gene match: 8. This CDR3 contains 16 residues. Germline values: CDR1 SGDLS, CDR2 YYNGEE. The DNA for the CDR3 is TGTGCCAGCAGCGCCGTCTGGGACAGGGGTCACAATGAGCAGTTCTTC. Translating it yields CASSAVWDRGHNEQFF.

The genes are TRBV3-1 and TRBJ1-2; unclear D gene. The CDR3 contains 16 residues. V was shortened by 0 bases and J by 0 bases, with 11 bases between the two germline ends. Germline V gene data show CDR1 as LGHDT and CDR2 as YNNKEL (reference sequence). The CDR3 nucleotides read TGTGCCAGCAGCCAAGAGCCAGTGGGATCTAACTATGGCTACACCTTC. This sequence encodes CASSQEPVGSNYGYTF.

The V and J genes are TRBV6-5 and TRBJ1-5; no clear D gene. The germline CDR1 and CDR2 sequences are MNHEY and SVGAGI. V lost 0 bases and J lost 2, with 8 bases in between. CDR3 size: 15 residues. The CDR3 DNA is TGTGCCAGCAGTTACTCTACGGGCCGCAATCAGCCCCAGCATTTT. It is translated as CASSYSTGRNQPQHF.